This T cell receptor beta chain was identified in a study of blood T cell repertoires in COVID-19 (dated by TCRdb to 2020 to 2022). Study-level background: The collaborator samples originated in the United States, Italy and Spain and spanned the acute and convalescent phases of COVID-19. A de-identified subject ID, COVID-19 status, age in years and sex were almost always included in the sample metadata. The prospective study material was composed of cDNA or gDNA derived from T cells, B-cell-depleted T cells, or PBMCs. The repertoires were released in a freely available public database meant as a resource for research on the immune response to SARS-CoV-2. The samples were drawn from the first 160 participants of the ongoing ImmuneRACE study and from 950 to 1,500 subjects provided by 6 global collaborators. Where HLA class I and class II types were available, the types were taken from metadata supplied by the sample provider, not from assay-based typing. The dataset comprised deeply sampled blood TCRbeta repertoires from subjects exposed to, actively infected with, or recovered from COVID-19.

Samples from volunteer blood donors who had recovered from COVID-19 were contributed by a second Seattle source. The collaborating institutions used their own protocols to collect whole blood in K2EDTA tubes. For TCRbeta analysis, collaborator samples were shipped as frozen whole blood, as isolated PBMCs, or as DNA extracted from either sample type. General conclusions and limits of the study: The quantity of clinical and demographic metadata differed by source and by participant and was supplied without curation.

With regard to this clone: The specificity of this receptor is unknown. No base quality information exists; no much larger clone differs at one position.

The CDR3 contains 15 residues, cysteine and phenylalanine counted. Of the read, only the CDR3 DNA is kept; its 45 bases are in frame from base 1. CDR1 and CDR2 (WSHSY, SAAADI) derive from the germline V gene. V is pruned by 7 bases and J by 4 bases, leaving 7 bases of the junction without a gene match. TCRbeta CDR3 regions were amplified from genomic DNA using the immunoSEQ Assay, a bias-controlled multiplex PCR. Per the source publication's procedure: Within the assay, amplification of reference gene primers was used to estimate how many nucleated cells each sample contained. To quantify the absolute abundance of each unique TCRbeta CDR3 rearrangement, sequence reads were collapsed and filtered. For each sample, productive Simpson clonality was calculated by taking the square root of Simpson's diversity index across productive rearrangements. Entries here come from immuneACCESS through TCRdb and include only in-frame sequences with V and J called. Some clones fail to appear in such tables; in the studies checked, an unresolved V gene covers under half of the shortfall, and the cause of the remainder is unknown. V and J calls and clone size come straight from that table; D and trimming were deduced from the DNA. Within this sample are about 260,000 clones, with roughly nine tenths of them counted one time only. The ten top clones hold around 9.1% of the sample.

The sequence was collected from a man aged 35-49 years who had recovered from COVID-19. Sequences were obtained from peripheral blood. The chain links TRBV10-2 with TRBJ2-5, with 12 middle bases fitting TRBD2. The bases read TGCGCCAGCAACCCCCTAGCGGGAGGGCCAGAGACCCAGTACTTC. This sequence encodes CASNPLAGGPETQYF.